This TCR beta chain was identified during a study of immune characterization of retroperitoneal liposarcoma. The germline CDR1 and CDR2 sequences are SGHDT and YYEEEE. The CDR3 covers 16 residues. With 3 bases removed from V and 0 bases from J, the gap between germline ends came to 13 bases. TCRdb analysed the PCR reads with MiXCR anew, one entry per CDR3 protein. This table holds some 10,000 distinct CDR3 sequences, about a quarter found once. This TCR was recovered from a female donor with retroperitoneal liposarcoma. The sequencing sample was made of tumor tissue. This rearrangement joins TRBV5-6 to TRBJ2-1; unclear D gene. CDR3 bases: TGTGCCAGCAGCTCCTCCCTTCACAGCTCCTACAATGAGCAGTTCTTC. It translates to CASSSSLHSSYNEQFF. Using reference TRBV5-6 and TRBJ2-1 for the parts outside the CDR3, the full variable domain is DAGVTQSPTHLIKTRGQQVTLRCSPKSGHDTVSWYQQALGQGPQFIFQYYEEEERQRGNFPDRFSGHQFPNYSSELNVNALLLGDSALYLCASSSSLHSSYNEQFFGPGTRLTVL.